The 17 T cell receptor beta chains presented below share a single source sample, sequenced in a study of metastatic and nonmetastatic thyroid tumors. TCRdb ran MiXCR on the PCR reads. The profile shows roughly 71,000 clones, less than 20% of them singletons. Among the patients, none had received any treatment before thyroid surgery. Sequenced sample: blood. These TCRs come from a female donor with papillary thyroid cancer or a benign thyroid nodule (not recorded which). Some clones in this sample may be carry-over from other donors' samples.

At least ten counts were recorded for this clone. The chain carries TRBV4-2 and TRBJ2-2, with D maybe TRBD2 (6 bases). Germline CDR1 is LGHNA and CDR2 is YNFKEQ. The CDR3 is made up of 15 amino acids. V lost 3 bases and J lost 6, with 14 bases in between. CDR3 loop: CASSQYLRESGELFF. The CDR3 bases are TGTGCCAGCAGCCAGTACCTTCGGGAGTCCGGGGAGCTGTTTTTT.

The chain has TRBV30 and TRBJ2-7, with unresolved D. Deletions cut 4 bases from V and 0 bases from J, with 13 bases between. The CDR3 runs to 14 residues. CDR1 and CDR2 (germline): GTSNPN, SVGIG (reference sequence). CDR3 residues: CAWKGLTSSYEQYF. The CDR3, as DNA: TGTGCCTGGAAGGGTCTGACCAGCTCCTACGAGCAGTACTTC.

The rearrangement uses TRBV5-1 and TRBJ2-1; D not resolved. The germline V and J ends were trimmed by 6 bases and 4 bases, with 14 bases remaining between them. The CDR3 totals 14 residues. CDR1 is SGHRS, CDR2 YFSETQ, per germline. CDR3 DNA: TGCGCCAGCATCCCCCGTCTAGGATACAATGAGCAGTTCTTC. Translating gives CASIPRLGYNEQFF.

This clone was counted many times. This chain uses TRBV2 with TRBJ2-2, with a weak D call TRBD2 (5 bases). The CDR3 totals 13 residues. CDR1 and CDR2 from the germline V gene are SNHLY and FYNNEI. Trimming left V 6 bases short and J 7 bases short, with 12 bases between. The CDR3 DNA reads TGTGCCAGCAGCTATAGCGTGGACGGGGAGCTGTTTTTT. This sequence encodes CASSYSVDGELFF.

This clone was counted many times. The V call is TRBV24-1, the J call TRBJ2-5; D possibly corresponds to TRBD1 (8 bases). The CDR3 spans 14 residues. The germline V and J ends were trimmed by 6 bases and 4 bases, with 14 bases remaining between them. CDR1 is KGHDR, CDR2 SFDVKD, per germline. The CDR3 nucleotides are TGTGCCACCAGTCCCACAGGGGGGGGAGAGACCCAGTACTTC. Protein sequence: CATSPTGGGETQYF.

The chain recombines TRBV24-1 with TRBJ2-1; 12 nucleotides match TRBD2. The CDR3 extends over 15 amino acids. Germline loops: CDR1 KGHDR, CDR2 SFDVKD. The trim removed 8 bases at V and 6 bases at J, leaving 7 bases unmatched. The CDR3 bases are TGTGCCACCATCTGTTGGACTAGCGGGACCAATGAGCAGTTCTTC. This encodes CATICWTSGTNEQFF.

This clone was observed many times. The chain couples TRBV19 to TRBJ1-5, with D hard to call. CDR3 length equals 13 residues. The V end lost 8 bases, the J end lost 6 bases, and 14 bases lay between the germline ends. From germline, CDR1 is LNHDA and CDR2 SQIVND (reference sequence). The CDR3 spells CASQRVRGQPQHF. The DNA of the CDR3 is TGTGCCAGTCAAAGGGTACGAGGTCAGCCCCAGCATTTT.

The rearrangement links TRBV5-4 to TRBJ1-1; D gene uncertain. From germline, CDR1 is SGHNT and CDR2 YYREEE (reference sequence). Trimming left V 4 bases short and J 2 bases short, with 9 bases between. This CDR3 is 13 amino acids long. CDR3 amino acids: CASSPRLNTEAFF. The CDR3 nucleotides are TGTGCCAGCAGCCCGAGACTAAACACTGAAGCTTTCTTT.

The sample holds a few counts of this clone. This chain links TRBV6-1 with TRBJ1-1, with D maybe TRBD1 (6 bases). Between the trimmed V and J ends, which lost 8 bases and 4 bases, there was a span of 14 bases. The CDR3 contains 13 residues. The germline gives CDR1 MNHNS, CDR2 SASEGT. The DNA of the CDR3 is TGTGCCAGCCTGAAGGGGGAAGTCACTGAAGCTTTCTTT. Protein: CASLKGEVTEAFF.

To note about this clone: One junction end disagrees with the germline gene, perhaps due to a read error. V gene TRBV5-1 combines with J gene TRBJ1-1; no definite D call. Germline CDR1 is SGHRS and CDR2 is YFSETQ. The CDR3 runs to 15 residues. Written as DNA, the CDR3 is TGCGCCAGCAGCTTGTCCCTAGGCGCCGTCACTGAAGCTCTCTTT. Its translation: CASSLSLGAVTEALF. Full variable domain (rest looked up from reference TRBV5-1 and TRBJ1-1): KAGVTQTPRYLIKTRGQQVTLSCSPISGHRSVSWYQQTPGQGLQFLFEYFSETQRNKGNFPGRFSGRQFSNSRSEMNVSTLELGDSALYLCASSLSLGAVTEALFGQGTRLTVV.

This clone showed up many times. The CDR3 loop is CASSQGLNTEAFF. DNA of the CDR3: TGTGCCAGCAGCCAAGGGTTGAACACTGAAGCTTTCTTT. The chain joins TRBV3-1 to TRBJ1-1, with unresolved D. The V end was cut by 1 base, the J end by 0 bases, with 3 bases between. There are 13 residues in the CDR3. Per the germline V gene, CDR1 is LGHDT and CDR2 is YNNKEL (reference sequence). The entire variable domain, with the rest obtained from reference TRBV3-1 and TRBJ1-1, is as follows: DTAVSQTPKYLVTQMGNDKSIKCEQNLGHDTMYWYKQDSKKFLKIMFSYNNKELIINETVPNRFSPKSPDKAHLNLHINSLELGDSAVYFCASSQGLNTEAFFGQGTRLTVV.

A few counts support this clone. The junction differs from germline at one of its ends, possibly a read error. The V call is TRBV13, the J call TRBJ2-3; D might be TRBD1 (6 bases). The CDR3 spans 11 residues. Germline-derived CDR1 and CDR2 are PRHDT and FYEKMQ (reference sequence). CDR3 DNA sequence: TGTGCCAGCAGCCTGGGACAAGGTACGAATTTT. This sequence encodes CASSLGQGTNF.

The rearrangement links TRBV30 to TRBJ2-7; TRBD1 agrees at 7 bases. This CDR3 is built from 12 residues. Germline assignment: CDR1 GTSNPN and CDR2 SVGIG (reference sequence). The junction had 7 bases not matched to a gene; V was cut back by 5 bases and J by 6 bases. The CDR3 loop reads CAWDRVPSEQYF. Written as DNA, the CDR3 is TGTGCCTGGGACAGGGTTCCAAGCGAGCAGTACTTC.

This clone was observed at least ten times. This CDR3 reads CASSYGVDMYNSPLHF. Written as DNA, the CDR3 is TGTGCCAGCAGTTACGGAGTGGACATGTATAATTCACCCCTCCACTTT. This chain joins TRBV6-6 and TRBJ1-6, with D possibly TRBD1 on 5 matching bases. In germline, CDR1 is MNHNY, CDR2 SVGAGI (reference sequence). This CDR3 has 16 residues. V lost 2 bases, J lost 4 bases, and 12 bases lay in between.

This clone was seen repeatedly, ten times or more. The V gene is TRBV7-8, the J gene TRBJ2-1; 13 bases fit TRBD2. The junction had 10 bases not matched to a gene; V was cut back by 5 bases and J by 9 bases. CDR1 and CDR2 (germline): SGHVS, FQNEAQ. The CDR3 is 16 residues long. The CDR3 is CASSLIGLAGEGEQFF. CDR3 bases: TGTGCCAGCAGCCTGATAGGACTAGCGGGAGAAGGTGAGCAGTTCTTC.

There are many counts of this clone. CDR3 residues: CASSREGTEAFF. In DNA form, the CDR3 reads TGTGCCAGTAGTAGGGAGGGGACTGAAGCTTTCTTT. The chain combines TRBV19 with TRBJ1-1, with D possibly TRBD1 on 5 matching bases. The V gene's germline CDR1 is LNHDA and CDR2 SQIVND (reference sequence). This CDR3 contains 12 residues. Trimming took 4 bases from V and 5 from J, leaving 8 bases between them.

This clone is medium-sized by share. The chain has TRBV30 and TRBJ2-7; D gene uncertain. Deletions cut 0 bases from V and 3 bases from J, with 3 bases between. The germline V gene encodes CDR1 GTSNPN and CDR2 SVGIG (reference sequence). The CDR3 has 11 residues. CDR3 nucleotides: TGTGCCTGGAGTGTATACTACGAGCAGTACTTC. Protein: CAWSVYYEQYF.